The present TCR beta chain was sequenced within a study of neurological immune-mediated disorders. Study results and caveats: Private repertoires in all groups were suggested, as expanded clones shared no CDR3 amino acid sequences across subjects.

After removal of 4 bases from V and 0 bases from J, the junction contained 9 bases not matched to a gene. CDR3 length: 16 residues. Germline assignment: CDR1 SGHRS and CDR2 YFSETQ. This clonotype was counted at least ten times. Antigen: not known. The cDNA came from 5'RACE, which used 10-nucleotide random UMIs. Over 180 million TCR-beta sequences (from 15-18 subjects) were yielded by each sequencing run. Using its own MiXCR run on the 5' RACE reads, TCRdb lists one record per CDR3 protein. In the table there are roughly 100,000 distinct CDR3 sequences, 10% to 13% of which are singletons. Time point reported: longitudinal time-point 3.

Sequences were obtained from PBMCs. This chain uses TRBV5-1 with TRBJ2-5; TRBD2 matches at 7 bases. The TCR sequence derives from a female donor with HTLV-1-associated myelopathy (HAM/TSP). The CDR3 sequence is CASSPGLAGYQETQYF. In nucleotides, the CDR3 is TGCGCCAGCAGCCCGGGGTTAGCGGGTTACCAAGAGACCCAGTACTTC.